The T cell receptor (beta chain) under discussion was sequenced for a study of cytomegalovirus exposure and HLA in healthy donors. Primers: 60 Vbeta forward and 13 Jbeta reverse. The repertoire was sequenced with immunoSEQ multiplex PCR; TCRdb's copy has only in-frame clones and lacks some. The sample consists of about 180,000 clones, roughly 82% of them appearing once. The origin of this receptor is a girl aged 2 to 10 in good health and CMV-seropositive. Sequencing was carried out using PBMCs.

The CDR3 sequence: CASSEGLGGELFF. CDR3 bases: TGTGCCAGCAGTGAGGGACTGGGCGGGGAGCTGTTTTTT. The chain combines TRBV6-4 with TRBJ2-2; possibly TRBD2 for D (6 bases). Trimming stripped 3 bases from V and 7 bases from J, with 9 bases between. CDR1 is MRHNA and CDR2 is SNTAGT in the germline V gene. CDR3 size: 13 residues.